These 5 T cell receptor beta chains came from one sample sequenced in a study of T cell repertoires in cytomegalovirus infection. TCRdb called the reads again in MiXCR, with one record for every CDR3 protein. Among 250,000 or so distinct CDR3 sequences listed, roughly an eighth were seen once. Sequencing was performed on PBMCs. Source of these receptors: a human donor in good health (CMV status not recorded). Some clones in this sample may be carry-over from other donors' samples.

This clonotype showed up many times. The chain employs TRBV20-1 and TRBJ2-3, with D tentatively TRBD1 (5 bases). The V gene lost 0 bases and the J gene lost 1 base, with 8 bases spanning the gap. Per germline, CDR1 DFQATT and CDR2 SNEGSKA (reference sequence). This CDR3 region has 14 residues. The CDR3 here is CSARDGAGTDTQYF. The CDR3 DNA reads TGCAGTGCTAGAGATGGGGCGGGCACAGATACGCAGTATTTT.

This clonotype was detected many times. The chain joins TRBV10-3 to TRBJ2-1, with TRBD2 matching 7 bases. Germline lookup yields CDR1 ENHRY and CDR2 SYGVKD. The CDR3 is 12 amino acids. The V and J ends lost 5 bases and 8 bases, in that order; junction bases with no gene match: 3. The DNA for the CDR3 is TGTGCCATCAGTTCCAGCGGGGATGAGCAGTTCTTC. Translating it yields CAISSSGDEQFF.

The rearrangement joins TRBV29-1 to TRBJ1-4; D remains ambiguous. V dropped 7 bases and J dropped 7 bases, with 16 bases sitting between them. This CDR3 comprises 13 residues. From germline, CDR1 is SQVTM and CDR2 ANQGSEA. This CDR3 reads CSGGTGPGEKLFF. DNA of the CDR3: TGCAGCGGGGGTACGGGCCCGGGTGAAAAACTGTTTTTT.

This clonotype was seen just once. The rearrangement uses TRBV29-1 and TRBJ2-3; 10 bases are shared with TRBD2. V gave up 7 bases and J gave up 0 bases; unmatched junction bases: 4. The CDR3 extends over 14 amino acids. Germline values: CDR1 SQVTM, CDR2 ANQGSEA. This CDR3 reads CSGTSGISTDTQYF. CDR3 bases: TGCAGCGGTACTAGCGGGATTAGCACAGATACGCAGTATTTT.

The chain couples TRBV7-9 to TRBJ2-1; D is unresolved. The germline V and J ends were trimmed by 3 bases and 6 bases, with 6 bases remaining between them. Germline V lookup: CDR1 SEHNR, CDR2 FQNEAQ (reference sequence). The CDR3 is made up of 12 amino acids. In DNA, the CDR3 is TGTGCCAGCAGCTTTACACTCAATGAGCAGTTCTTC. Translation: CASSFTLNEQFF.